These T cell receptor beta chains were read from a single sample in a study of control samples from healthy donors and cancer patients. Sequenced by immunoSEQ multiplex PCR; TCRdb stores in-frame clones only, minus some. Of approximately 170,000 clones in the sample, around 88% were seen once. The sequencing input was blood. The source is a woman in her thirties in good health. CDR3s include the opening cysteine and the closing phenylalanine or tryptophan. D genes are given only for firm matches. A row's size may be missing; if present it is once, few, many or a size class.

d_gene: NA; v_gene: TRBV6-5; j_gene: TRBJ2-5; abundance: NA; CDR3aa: CATTQGQSLGETQYF; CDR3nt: TGTGCCACCACCCAAGGACAAAGCCTGGGGGAGACCCAGTACTTC
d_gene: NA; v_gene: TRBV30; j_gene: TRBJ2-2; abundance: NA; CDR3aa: CAWSYRRLNTGELFF; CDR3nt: TGTGCCTGGAGCTACCGAAGGCTGAACACCGGGGAGCTGTTTTTT
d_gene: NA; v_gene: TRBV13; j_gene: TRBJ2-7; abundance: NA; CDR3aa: CASSLGAVSYEQYF; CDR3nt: TGTGCCAGCAGCTTAGGCGCCGTCTCCTACGAGCAGTACTTC
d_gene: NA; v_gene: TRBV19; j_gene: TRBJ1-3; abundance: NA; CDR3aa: CASSWTPGNTIYF; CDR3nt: TGTGCCAGTAGCTGGACACCTGGAAACACCATATATTTT
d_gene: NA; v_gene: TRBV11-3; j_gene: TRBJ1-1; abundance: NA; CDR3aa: CASSQPGGDTEAFF; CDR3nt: TGTGCCAGCAGCCAGCCGGGGGGCGACACTGAAGCTTTCTTT
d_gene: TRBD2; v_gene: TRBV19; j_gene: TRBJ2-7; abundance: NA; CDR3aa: CASSPGTSEQYF; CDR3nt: TGTGCCAGTAGTCCTGGGACTAGCGAGCAGTACTTC
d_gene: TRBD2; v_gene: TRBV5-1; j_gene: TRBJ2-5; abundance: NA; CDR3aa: CASSSAGVETQYF; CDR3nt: TGCGCCAGCAGCTCAGCGGGGGTGGAGACCCAGTACTTC
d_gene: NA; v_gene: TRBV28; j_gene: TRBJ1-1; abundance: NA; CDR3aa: CASRVGGVGTEAFF; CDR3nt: TGTGCCAGCAGGGTGGGGGGCGTCGGCACTGAAGCTTTCTTT
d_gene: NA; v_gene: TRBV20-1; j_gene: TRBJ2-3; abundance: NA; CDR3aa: CSASRSHQTDTQYF; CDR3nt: TGCAGTGCTAGTCGGTCTCATCAAACAGATACGCAGTATTTT
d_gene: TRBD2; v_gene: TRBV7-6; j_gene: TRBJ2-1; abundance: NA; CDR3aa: CASSLYGWTSGSNEQFF; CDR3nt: TGTGCCAGCAGCTTATATGGTTGGACTAGCGGGAGTAATGAGCAGTTCTTC
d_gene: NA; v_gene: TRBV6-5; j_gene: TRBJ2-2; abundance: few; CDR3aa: CASNLPGELFF; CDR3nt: TGTGCCAGCAACCTCCCCGGGGAGCTGTTTTTT
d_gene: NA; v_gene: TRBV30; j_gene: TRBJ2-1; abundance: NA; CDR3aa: CAWSVGLDNEQFF; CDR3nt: TGTGCCTGGAGTGTCGGACTCGACAATGAGCAGTTCTTC
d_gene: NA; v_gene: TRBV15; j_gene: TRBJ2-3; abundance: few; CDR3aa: CATSKAGSTDTQYF; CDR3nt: TGTGCCACCTCGAAGGCCGGTAGCACAGATACGCAGTATTTT
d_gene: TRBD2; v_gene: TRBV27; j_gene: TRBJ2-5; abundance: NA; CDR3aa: CASSLLKGGRETQYF; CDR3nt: TGTGCCAGCAGTTTATTAAAGGGAGGGAGAGAGACCCAGTACTTC
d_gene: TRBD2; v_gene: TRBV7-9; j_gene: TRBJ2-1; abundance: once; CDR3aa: CASSSMTSGGANEQFF; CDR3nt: TGTGCCAGCAGCTCCATGACTAGCGGGGGGGCTAATGAGCAGTTCTTC
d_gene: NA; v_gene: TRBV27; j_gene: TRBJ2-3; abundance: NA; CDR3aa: CASSPVTAGDTQYF; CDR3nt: TGTGCCAGCAGTCCAGTAACGGCCGGAGATACGCAGTATTTT
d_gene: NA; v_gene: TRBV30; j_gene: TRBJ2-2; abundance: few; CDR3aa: CAWLGRDPLTGELFF; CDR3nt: TGTGCCTGGCTAGGGCGGGACCCTTTAACCGGGGAGCTGTTTTTT
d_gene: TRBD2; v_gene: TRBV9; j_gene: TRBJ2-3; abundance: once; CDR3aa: CASSASGGASTDTQYF; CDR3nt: TGTGCCAGCAGCGCCAGCGGGGGAGCTAGCACAGATACGCAGTATTTT
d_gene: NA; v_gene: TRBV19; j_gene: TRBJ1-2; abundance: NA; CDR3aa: CASSIPGAVYGYTF; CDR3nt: TGTGCCAGTAGTATCCCAGGGGCGGTCTATGGCTACACCTTC
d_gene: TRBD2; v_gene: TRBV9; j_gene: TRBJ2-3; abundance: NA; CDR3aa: CASSGGDYPTDTQYF; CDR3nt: TGTGCCAGCAGCGGCGGGGACTACCCCACAGATACGCAGTATTTT
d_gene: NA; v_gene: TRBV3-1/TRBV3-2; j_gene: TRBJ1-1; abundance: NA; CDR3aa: CASSPRTAGDEAFF; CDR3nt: TGTGCCAGCAGCCCGAGGACAGCAGGGGATGAAGCTTTCTTT
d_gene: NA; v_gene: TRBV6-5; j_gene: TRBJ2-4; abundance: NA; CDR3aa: CASSYDQVSIQYF; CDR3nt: TGTGCCAGCAGTTACGATCAGGTGTCGATTCAGTACTTC
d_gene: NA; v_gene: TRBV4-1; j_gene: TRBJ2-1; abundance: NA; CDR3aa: CASSPFMESYNEQFF; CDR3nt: TGCGCCAGCAGCCCCTTTATGGAATCGTACAATGAGCAGTTCTTC
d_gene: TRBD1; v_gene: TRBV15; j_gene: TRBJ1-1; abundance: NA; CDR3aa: CATSAGGDTEAFF; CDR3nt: TGTGCCACCAGCGCAGGGGGAGACACTGAAGCTTTCTTT
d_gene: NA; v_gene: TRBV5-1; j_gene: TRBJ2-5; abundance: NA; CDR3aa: CASSLGGLEETQYF; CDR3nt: TGCGCCAGCAGCTTGGGGGGGCTCGAGGAGACCCAGTACTTC
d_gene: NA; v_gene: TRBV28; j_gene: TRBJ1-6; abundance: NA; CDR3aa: CASSPGQTNNSPLHF; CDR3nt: TGTGCCAGCAGCCCAGGGCAGACGAATAATTCACCCCTCCACTTT
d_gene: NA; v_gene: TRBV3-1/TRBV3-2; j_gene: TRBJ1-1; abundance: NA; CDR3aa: CASSQNDRSTEAFF; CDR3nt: TGTGCCAGCAGCCAAAACGACCGGAGCACTGAAGCTTTCTTT
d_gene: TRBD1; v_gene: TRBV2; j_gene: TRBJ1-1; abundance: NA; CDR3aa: CASRATDRRRTEAFF; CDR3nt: TGTGCCAGCAGGGCGACGGACAGGCGGAGGACTGAAGCTTTCTTT
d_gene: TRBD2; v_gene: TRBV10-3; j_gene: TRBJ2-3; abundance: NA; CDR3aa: CAISGLAEPDTQYF; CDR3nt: TGTGCCATCTCCGGACTAGCGGAACCAGATACGCAGTATTTT
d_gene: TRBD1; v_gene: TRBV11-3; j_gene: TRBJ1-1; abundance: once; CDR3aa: CASSPGTGITEAFF; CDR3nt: TGTGCCAGCAGCCCCGGGACAGGGATAACTGAAGCTTTCTTT
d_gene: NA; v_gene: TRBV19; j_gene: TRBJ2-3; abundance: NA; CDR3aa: CASSIRGPTDTQYF; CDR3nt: TGTGCCAGTAGTATCCGGGGGCCCACAGATACGCAGTATTTT
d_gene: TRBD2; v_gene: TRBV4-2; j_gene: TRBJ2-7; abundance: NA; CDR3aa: CASSQARTGTSGSGEQYF; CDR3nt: TGTGCCAGCAGCCAGGCGCGAACCGGGACTAGCGGGTCGGGCGAGCAGTACTTC
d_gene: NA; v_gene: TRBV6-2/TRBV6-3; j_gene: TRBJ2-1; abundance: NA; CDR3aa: CASSERPRVHEQFF; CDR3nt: TGTGCCAGCAGCGAACGACCCAGGGTCCATGAGCAGTTCTTC
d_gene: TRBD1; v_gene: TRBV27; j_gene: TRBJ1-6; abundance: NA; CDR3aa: CASSLSQTGAINSPLHF; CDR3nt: TGTGCCAGCAGTTTATCTCAGACAGGGGCCATTAATTCACCCCTCCACTTT
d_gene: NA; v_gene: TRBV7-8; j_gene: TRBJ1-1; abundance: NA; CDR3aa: CASSTPGRGRSTEAFF; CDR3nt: TGTGCCAGCAGCACCCCTGGGCGGGGCCGGAGCACTGAAGCTTTCTTT
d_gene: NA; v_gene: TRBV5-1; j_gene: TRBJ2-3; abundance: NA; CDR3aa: CASSPYYITDTQYF; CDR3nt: TGCGCCAGCAGCCCATATTATATAACAGATACGCAGTATTTT
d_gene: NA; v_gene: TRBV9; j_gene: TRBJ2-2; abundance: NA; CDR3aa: CASNPGRTGTGELFF; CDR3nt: TGTGCCAGCAACCCAGGGAGAACGGGAACCGGGGAGCTGTTTTTT
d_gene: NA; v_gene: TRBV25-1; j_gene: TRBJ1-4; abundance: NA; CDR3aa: CASSSPNNEKLFF; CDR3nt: TGTGCCAGCAGTTCTCCTAATAATGAAAAACTGTTTTTT
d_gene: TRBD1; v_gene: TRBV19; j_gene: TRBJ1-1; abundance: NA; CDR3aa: CASSKGQVIENTEAFF; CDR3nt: TGTGCCAGTAGTAAGGGACAGGTGATTGAGAACACTGAAGCTTTCTTT
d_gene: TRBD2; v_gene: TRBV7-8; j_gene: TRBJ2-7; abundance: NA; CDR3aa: CASSFRSAGNYEQYF; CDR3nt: TGTGCCAGCAGCTTCCGATCAGCGGGGAACTACGAGCAGTACTTC